This T cell receptor (beta chain) was captured by sequencing in a study of blood T cell repertoires in COVID-19. Across the whole study: Samples representing acute and convalescent COVID-19 were sourced from the United States, Italy and Spain.

Assay used: immunoSEQ multiplex PCR; TCRdb lists only in-frame clones, some missing. The sample yields just under 300,000 clones, around 87% seen once. The CDR3 has 16 amino acids. Germline V gene sequence: CDR1 SGHTA, CDR2 FQGTGA. V lost 4 bases and J lost 4, with 16 bases in between. This clonotype was sampled from a man in his 70s with acute or convalescent COVID-19. The chain has TRBV7-3 and TRBJ2-2; D is perhaps TRBD1 (7 bases). Sequenced: peripheral blood. CDR3 DNA: TGTGCCAGCAGCTCAACAGGGGCAGCGGGCACCGGGGAGCTGTTTTTT. This gives the protein CASSSTGAAGTGELFF.